There are a few counts of the clone carrying this T cell receptor beta chain. Antigen: not known. Per germline, CDR1 SGHRS and CDR2 YFSETQ. The V segment lost 0 bases and the J segment 5 bases; nucleotides outside the gene matches: 7. This CDR3 has 15 residues. This entry is derived from a study of regulatory T cells in long-lasting Graves disease. Time point here: persistent/refractory GD, antithyroid drugs over 5 years with positive TRAb. RNA isolated from PBMCs was used to make the TCR library. General study findings and limits: There were preferences for TRBV28, TRBJ1-2 and TRBJ2-5 in persistent disease.

HTBI primers from iRepertoire and Arm-PCR of CDR3 regions yielded the TCR beta libraries. TCRdb analysed the multiplex PCR reads with MiXCR anew, one entry per CDR3 protein. The repertoire holds 600,000 to 800,000 distinct CDR3 sequences, with about 32% as singletons. The TCR comes from a female donor with Graves disease. The sample consisted of peripheral blood mononuclear cells (PBMCs), taken when the disease was refractory, from a patient treated with antithyroid drugs. The rearrangement links TRBV5-1 to TRBJ2-5; 7 nucleotides align to TRBD1. DNA of the CDR3: TGCGCCAGCAGCTTGGCCGTCGGCAGGGGGGAGACCCAGTACTTC. Its protein product is CASSLAVGRGETQYF.